This T cell receptor (beta chain) is from a study of beta chain features in type 1 diabetes. The study's findings and limits: A closer apparent resemblance between naive, central memory and Treg TCRB repertoires was seen in patients than in healthy donors.

This clone was detected once. Its antigen is not identified. The isolated RNA, all of it, was reverse transcribed, so expressed TCRB transcripts were what got sequenced. The data were produced by immunoSEQ multiplex PCR, yet TCRdb's version contains in-frame clones alone and is incomplete. The sample records about 180,000 clones, approximately 13% being singletons. The ends were cut back, 4 bases at V and 7 bases at J, with 13 bases in the middle. CDR3 size: 14 residues. CDR1 and CDR2 (germline): SGHTA, FQGNSA. The chain uses TRBV7-2 and TRBJ1-4, with a tentative D call TRBD1 (6 bases). This clonotype was sampled from a woman between 18 and 29 years old in good health. The specimen sequenced was central memory CD4+ T cells from blood. The DNA of the CDR3 is TGTGCCAGCAGCTCTCAGGGGTGGAGTGAAAAACTGTTTTTT. Translation: CASSSQGWSEKLFF.